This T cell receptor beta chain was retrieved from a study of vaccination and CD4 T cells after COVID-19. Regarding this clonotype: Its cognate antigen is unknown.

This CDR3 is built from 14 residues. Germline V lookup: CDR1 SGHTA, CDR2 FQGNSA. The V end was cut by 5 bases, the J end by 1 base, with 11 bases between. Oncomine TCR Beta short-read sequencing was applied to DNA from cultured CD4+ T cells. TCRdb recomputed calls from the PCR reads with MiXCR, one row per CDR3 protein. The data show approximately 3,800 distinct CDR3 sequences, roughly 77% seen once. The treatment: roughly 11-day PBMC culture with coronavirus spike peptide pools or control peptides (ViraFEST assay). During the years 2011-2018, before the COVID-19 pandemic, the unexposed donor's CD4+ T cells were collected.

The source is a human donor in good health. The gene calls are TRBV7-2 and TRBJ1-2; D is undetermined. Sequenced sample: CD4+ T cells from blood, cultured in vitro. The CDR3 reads CASSPKSSNYGYTF. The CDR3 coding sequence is TGTGCCAGCAGCCCTAAGAGTAGTAACTATGGCTACACCTTC.